The following is a TCR beta chain sequence with its context. Its cognate antigen is unknown. The data originate from a study of blood T cells in healthy people across ages. Across the whole study: Template switching retrieved approximately one barcoded beta molecule for each two T cells. Points from the study as a whole: While age rose, TCR beta diversity per million T cells dropped in a roughly linear way.

Germline assignment: CDR1 SNHLY and CDR2 FYNNEI. V was shortened by 2 bases and J by 9 bases, with 14 bases between the two germline ends. The CDR3 has 14 residues. A second roughly 6 to 11 cycle PCR used barcoded and J-beta primers. TCRdb used MiXCR to reprocess the 5' RACE reads, holding one entry per CDR3 protein. The sample carries hundreds of thousands of distinct CDR3 sequences, 50% to 65% recorded once. The J gene is TRBJ2-4, the V gene TRBV2; D unresolved. The sample was blood. The receptor was isolated from an elderly man in good health. Here the CDR3 reads CASSELVAQSIQYF. The CDR3 bases are TGTGCCAGCAGTGAATTGGTCGCCCAATCCATTCAGTACTTC.